Each of the 21 T cell receptor beta chains below was sequenced from the same sample in a study of cytomegalovirus exposure and HLA in healthy donors. A multiplex PCR was run with 60 Vbeta primers and 13 Jbeta primers. The table came from immunoSEQ multiplex PCR; TCRdb's copy has only in-frame clones and leaves some out. The data contain fewer than 250,000 clones, 77% of them singletons. Sample: PBMCs. The receptors here all came from a woman aged 25 to 45 in good health and CMV-seropositive.

In its sample, this clone was seen a few times. This chain links TRBV9 with TRBJ2-1; TRBD2 matches at 8 bases. V lost 0 bases, J lost 7 bases, and 12 bases stayed unmatched. CDR3 size: 17 residues. CDR1 is SGDLS and CDR2 is YYNGEE in the germline V gene. CDR3 nucleotide sequence: TGTGCCAGCAGCGTAGTGGGTAGCGGGGACCTGATGAATGAGCAGTTCTTC. It encodes CASSVVGSGDLMNEQFF.

The rearrangement joins TRBV15 to TRBJ2-1, with D hard to call. The CDR3 consists of 15 residues. CDR1 is LNHNV and CDR2 is YYDKDF in the germline V gene (reference sequence). The V and J ends lost 0 bases and 0 bases respectively, with 6 bases between them. CDR3 in DNA: TGTGCCACCAGCAGAGATCTCAGCTCCTACAATGAGCAGTTCTTC. Its translation is CATSRDLSSYNEQFF.

This clone is a singleton in its sample. The chain uses TRBV5-1 and TRBJ1-4; maybe TRBD1 (5 bases). The CDR3 contains 16 residues. V gave up 0 bases and J gave up 4 bases, with 13 bases separating them. Looked up from germline, CDR1 is SGHRS and CDR2 is YFSETQ. The CDR3 spells CASSLAAVTVNEKLFF. The CDR3 DNA reads TGCGCCAGCAGCTTGGCTGCCGTGACAGTTAATGAAAAACTGTTTTTT. Together with reference TRBV5-1 and TRBJ1-4, the CDR3 gives the full variable domain: KAGVTQTPRYLIKTRGQQVTLSCSPISGHRSVSWYQQTPGQGLQFLFEYFSETQRNKGNFPGRFSGRQFSNSRSEMNVSTLELGDSALYLCASSLAAVTVNEKLFFGSGTQLSVL.

The gene calls are TRBV14 and TRBJ2-7; the match to TRBD1 covers 8 bases. This CDR3 spans 15 amino acids. V was clipped by 4 bases and J by 4 bases; unmatched bases: 9. In germline, CDR1 is SGHDN, CDR2 FVKESK. The CDR3: CASSRPGQVFYEQYF. CDR3 bases: TGTGCCAGCAGCCGGCCGGGACAGGTTTTTTACGAGCAGTACTTC.

J is TRBJ2-5 and V is TRBV9; TRBD2 aligns across 8 bases. CDR3 size: 18 residues. Germline V gene data show CDR1 as SGDLS and CDR2 as YYNGEE. V was pared by 4 bases and J by 5 bases, with 19 bases of the junction left unmatched. The CDR3 DNA is TGTGCCAGCAGCCCGAGACCCCTGGGGGCGGGGGGATTGGAGACCCAGTACTTC. Protein: CASSPRPLGAGGLETQYF.

This clone was seen just once. This chain uses TRBV7-2 with TRBJ2-7; D is unclear. The CDR3 has 14 amino acids. Trimming took off 1 base at V and 0 bases at J, with 7 bases between the two ends. Germline V gives CDR1 SGHTA, CDR2 FQGNSA. CDR3 protein: CASSLVRFSYEQYF. The CDR3, as DNA: TGTGCCAGCAGCTTAGTTCGGTTCTCCTACGAGCAGTACTTC.

V gene TRBV4-2 combines with J gene TRBJ1-1; perhaps TRBD1 as D (6 bases). The CDR3 is 14 residues long. CDR1 and CDR2 from the germline V gene are LGHNA and YNFKEQ. Trimming removed 4 bases from V and 0 bases from J, with 9 bases in between. Here the CDR3 reads CASSLRTVNTEAFF. CDR3 nucleotides: TGTGCCAGCAGCCTAAGGACAGTGAACACTGAAGCTTTCTTT.

The chain carries TRBV18 and TRBJ1-2; D is unclear. The V gene lost 9 bases and the J gene lost 6 bases, with 14 bases spanning the gap. The CDR3 is made up of 12 amino acids. CDR1 is KGHSH and CDR2 is LQKENI in the germline V gene. The DNA for the CDR3 is TGTGCCAGTACAAGGCCGGAGGATGGCTACACCTTC. Translated: CASTRPEDGYTF.

This chain connects TRBV6-5 to TRBJ1-2, with D perhaps matching TRBD1 (5 bases). The V end was cut by 4 bases, the J end by 4 bases, with 16 bases between. This CDR3 contains 15 residues. From germline, CDR1 is MNHEY and CDR2 SVGAGI. The CDR3 sequence: CASSSADRGSYGYTF. The CDR3 DNA is TGTGCCAGCAGTTCCGCGGACCGGGGGTCCTATGGCTACACCTTC.

V usage is TRBV5-3 and J usage is TRBJ2-3; TRBD2 aligns across 8 bases. TRBV5-3 is filed as an ORF, its function uncertain. The trim removed 4 bases at V and 3 bases at J, leaving 19 bases unmatched. CDR3 length: 19 residues. CDR3 nucleotides: TGTGCCAGAAGCCGCGCCCTCTCCGGGGCGGGAGGTGATACAGATACGCAGTATTTT. This codes for CARSRALSGAGGDTDTQYF.

The rearrangement links TRBV7-9 to TRBJ2-7; weak D call: TRBD2 (5 bases). CDR3 length equals 12 residues. Trimming left V 3 bases short and J 3 bases short, with 6 bases between. CDR1 SEHNR and CDR2 FQNEAQ come from the germline V gene (reference sequence). Written as DNA, the CDR3 is TGTGCCAGCAGCTTGACTAACTACGAGCAGTACTTC. This encodes CASSLTNYEQYF.

V and J are TRBV5-1 and TRBJ2-7, with 13 positions matching TRBD2. The J segment lost 6 bases and the V segment lost 4 bases, leaving 7 bases of the junction unmatched. Germline V gene lookup returns CDR1 SGHRS and CDR2 YFSETQ. The CDR3 spans 15 residues. CDR3 sequence reads: CASSAGLAGKGEQYF. CDR3 nucleotide sequence: TGCGCCAGCAGCGCGGGACTAGCGGGAAAGGGCGAGCAGTACTTC.

CDR3 coding DNA: TGTGCCAGCAGCGCCGTTGGCAGCGTTTTCACTGAAGCTTTCTTT. Amino acid sequence: CASSAVGSVFTEAFF. The chain uses TRBV7-2 and TRBJ1-1; D is ambiguous. Germline V lookup: CDR1 SGHTA, CDR2 FQGNSA. This CDR3 spans 15 amino acids. Trimming cost V 5 bases and J 4 bases, with 17 bases left between them.

This clone was detected a few times. This chain joins TRBV14 and TRBJ2-3, with 7 bases fitting TRBD1. The J segment lost 6 bases and the V segment lost 4 bases, leaving 10 bases of the junction unmatched. There are 15 residues in the CDR3. Per germline, CDR1 SGHDN and CDR2 FVKESK. CDR3 in DNA: TGTGCCAGCAGCCGTAAAGGGGGCGCTTTGGATACGCAGTATTTT. It is translated as CASSRKGGALDTQYF. Using reference TRBV14 and TRBJ2-3 for the parts outside the CDR3, the full variable domain is EAGVTQFPSHSVIEKGQTVTLRCDPISGHDNLYWYRRVMGKEIKFLLHFVKESKQDESGMPNNRFLAERTGGTYSTLKVQPAELEDSGVYFCASSRKGGALDTQYFGPGTRLTVL.

The rearrangement links TRBV6-5 to TRBJ2-7; 12 nucleotides line up with TRBD2. The CDR3 covers 15 residues. V dropped 2 bases and J dropped 3; count of bases not matched to a gene: 2. Germline loops: CDR1 MNHEY, CDR2 SVGAGI. The CDR3: CASSYMGLAGYEQYF. DNA for the CDR3: TGTGCCAGCAGTTACATGGGACTAGCGGGCTACGAGCAGTACTTC.

Remarks on this clone: At one end, the junction sequence differs from germline, possibly due to a read error. This chain's CDR3 is CTSSQETLGGSREQFF. The CDR3 DNA is TGCACCAGCAGCCAAGAGACCCTTGGCGGGTCCCGTGAGCAGTTCTTC. This chain links TRBV4-3 with TRBJ2-1, with D maybe TRBD2 (5 bases). Germline V gene data show CDR1 as LGHNA and CDR2 as YSLEER. The CDR3 is made up of 16 amino acids.

This clone was detected only once. The V call is TRBV4-1, the J call TRBJ2-1, with 8 positions matching TRBD2. This CDR3 spans 15 amino acids. The germline V gene encodes CDR1 MGHRA and CDR2 YSYEKL. Trimming took 10 bases from V and 5 from J; bases not matched to a gene: 13. The CDR3 bases are TGCGCCACTTCAAGGGCACTAGCGGAAAACAATGAGCAGTTCTTC. Translation: CATSRALAENNEQFF.

Turning to this clone: Other DNA sequences in the same sample also yield this CDR3. The rearrangement joins TRBV29-1 to TRBJ2-2; 7 bases are shared with TRBD2. V gave up 6 bases and J gave up 1 base; unmatched junction bases: 8. This CDR3 is 15 amino acids long. Germline CDR1 and CDR2: SQVTM and ANQGSEA. This chain's CDR3 is CSVLSGGLNTGELFF. The CDR3 bases are TGCAGCGTACTGTCGGGGGGATTGAACACCGGGGAGCTGTTTTTT.

The gene calls are TRBV7-9 and TRBJ1-6, with D uncertain. Trimming removed 5 bases at V and 7 bases at J, with 9 bases between. The CDR3 length is 13 residues. Germline-derived CDR1 and CDR2 are SEHNR and FQNEAQ (reference sequence). The CDR3 region is CASSTHENSPLHF. In DNA form, the CDR3 reads TGTGCCAGCAGCACACATGAAAATTCACCCCTCCACTTT.

The genes are TRBV6-5 and TRBJ2-4; D may be TRBD1 (6 bases). Trimming removed 4 bases at V and 1 base at J, with 14 bases between. Germline-derived CDR1 and CDR2 are MNHEY and SVGAGI. This CDR3 contains 16 residues. The CDR3: CASSLGAGSAKNIQYF. CDR3 DNA sequence: TGTGCCAGCAGTTTGGGGGCAGGATCCGCCAAAAACATTCAGTACTTC.

This chain uses TRBV11-3 with TRBJ2-1; D may be TRBD1 (5 bases). V dropped 1 base and J dropped 6 bases, with 10 bases sitting between them. Germline V gives CDR1 SGHNT, CDR2 YENEEA. The CDR3 sequence is 14 residues long. The CDR3 bases are TGTGCCAGCAGCTTAGTGGGGCTAGTCAATGAGCAGTTCTTC. As protein: CASSLVGLVNEQFF.